This is a list of T cell receptor beta chains from one sample in a study of T cell clonotyping in hematopoietic cell transplantation. Only in-frame clones appear in the TCRdb table, and some are missing; sequencing was by immunoSEQ multiplex PCR. The table includes around 28,000 clones, approximately 94% detected once. Sequenced here: peripheral blood mononuclear cells, sampled before stem cell transplant. The source is a man aged 45-60 years with acute myeloid leukemia. Some clones in this sample may be carry-over from other donors' samples. Each CDR3 is given with its conserved first and last residue. D genes are given only for firm matches. Rows may omit the clone size; those that give it use once, few, many or a size class.

CDR3: CASPGQLTEAFF
DNA: TGTGCCAGCCCAGGACAGCTCACTGAAGCTTTCTTT
length: 12
size: .
V: TRBV5-6
J: TRBJ1-1
D: .

CDR3: CASSLVRGPYNEQFF
DNA: TGTGCCAGCAGCTTAGTTAGGGGCCCCTACAATGAGCAGTTCTTC
length: 15
size: .
V: TRBV7-9
J: TRBJ2-1
D: .

CDR3: CASSPLGGSDTQYF
DNA: TGTGCCAGTAGTCCCTTAGGAGGGTCAGATACGCAGTATTTT
length: 14
size: .
V: TRBV19
J: TRBJ2-3
D: .

CDR3: CASSSGLFRGYEQYF
DNA: TGTGCCAGCAGCTCGGGGTTATTTAGGGGCTACGAGCAGTACTTC
length: 15
size: .
V: TRBV5-4
J: TRBJ2-7
D: .

CDR3: CASKDSGTATGELFF
DNA: TGTGCCAGCAAAGATTCCGGGACAGCCACCGGGGAGCTGTTTTTT
length: 15
size: .
V: TRBV2
J: TRBJ2-2
D: TRBD1

CDR3: CASQDSNTEAFF
DNA: TGTGCCAGCCAGGACAGTAACACTGAAGCTTTCTTT
length: 12
size: .
V: TRBV2
J: TRBJ1-1
D: .

CDR3: CASSGTGGTEAFF
DNA: TGTGCCAGTTCCGGGACAGGGGGCACTGAAGCTTTCTTT
length: 13
size: .
V: TRBV19
J: TRBJ1-1
D: TRBD1

CDR3: CASSEDPGVAFF
DNA: TGTGCCAGCAGTGAGGACCCGGGGGTGGCTTTCTTT
length: 12
size: once
V: TRBV28
J: TRBJ1-1
D: .

CDR3: CSVRQGPTEAFF
DNA: TGCAGCGTTAGGCAGGGGCCCACTGAAGCTTTCTTT
length: 12
size: .
V: TRBV29-1
J: TRBJ1-1
D: .

CDR3: CASSTLQRNYGYTF
DNA: TGTGCCAGTAGTACTTTACAGCGAAACTATGGCTACACCTTC
length: 14
size: .
V: TRBV19
J: TRBJ1-2
D: .

CDR3: CATSRDVLGGEGQPQHF
DNA: TGTGCCACCAGCAGAGATGTTTTGGGCGGGGAGGGTCAGCCCCAGCATTTT
length: 17
size: .
V: TRBV15
J: TRBJ1-5
D: .